The 16 T cell receptor beta chains given below trace back to one sample, sequenced in a study of shared clonotypes between healthy human individuals. The method was immunoSEQ multiplex PCR; TCRdb's version includes in-frame clones alone and lacks a portion of them. Among about 340,000 clones listed, about 73% were seen once. Sequencing was performed on memory CD4+ T cells sorted from blood. The subset is: CD45RA-negative fraction. Receptors originate from a man aged 30-40 years in good health.

CDR3 nucleotide sequence: TGTGCCAGCGGGCGAGGGGCTTCCTACGAGCAGTACTTC. It specifies CASGRGASYEQYF. This chain connects TRBV28 to TRBJ2-7, with D perhaps TRBD1 or TRBD2 (5 bases each). V lost 8 bases to trimming and J lost 1 base, with 12 bases between them. The length of the CDR3 is 13 residues. Germline CDR1 MDHEN, CDR2 SYDVKM.

The gene calls are TRBV6-1 and TRBJ2-1; TRBD2 aligns across 10 bases. CDR1 MNHNS and CDR2 SASEGT come from the germline V gene. The CDR3 loop spans 15 amino acids. J gave up 7 bases and V 7 bases, and 10 bases lay outside the gene matches. CDR3 bases: TGTGCCAGCAAGGGGGAATCTAGCGGGAGAAATGAGCAGTTCTTC. Amino acid sequence: CASKGESSGRNEQFF.

The chain carries TRBV28 and TRBJ2-7; D unresolved. V lost 6 bases, J lost 3 bases, and 6 bases lay in between. The germline V gene encodes CDR1 MDHEN and CDR2 SYDVKM. The CDR3 is 11 residues long. CDR3 in DNA: TGTGCCAGCAGCAGCCACTACGAGCAGTACTTC. It encodes CASSSHYEQYF.

This clone was detected many times. The V and J genes are TRBV5-5 and TRBJ2-7; no firm D call. Germline lookup yields CDR1 SGHKS and CDR2 YYEKEE (reference sequence). Trimming removed 2 bases at V and 3 bases at J, with 12 bases between. This CDR3 comprises 14 residues. The CDR3 DNA follows: TGTGCCAGCAGCTTACCCACAAAGAGCTACGAGCAGTACTTC. It specifies CASSLPTKSYEQYF.

This chain connects TRBV7-2 to TRBJ2-2; no clear D. This CDR3 region has 15 residues. Germline CDR1 is SGHTA and CDR2 is FQGNSA. V dropped 0 bases and J dropped 5 bases, with 10 bases sitting between them. CDR3 nucleotide sequence: TGTGCCAGCAGCTTAGCGGCTCGCAGTACCGGGGAGCTGTTTTTT. Translation gives CASSLAARSTGELFF.

This rearrangement joins TRBV19 to TRBJ2-7, with D possibly TRBD2 on 6 matching bases. The CDR3 sequence is 12 residues long. Per germline, CDR1 LNHDA and CDR2 SQIVND (reference sequence). V lost 5 bases and J lost 7, with 12 bases in between. The CDR3 sequence: CASSAHREEQYF. In DNA, the CDR3 is TGTGCCAGTAGTGCCCACCGGGAGGAGCAGTACTTC. Complete variable domain (other parts from reference TRBV19 and TRBJ2-7): DGGITQSPKYLFRKEGQNVTLSCEQNLNHDAMYWYRQDPGQGLRLIYYSQIVNDFQKGDIAEGYSVSREKKESFPLTVTSAQKNPTAFYLCASSAHREEQYFGPGTRLTVT.

This chain uses TRBV2 with TRBJ2-7; TRBD1 is a possible D gene (6 bases). Germline CDR1 SNHLY, CDR2 FYNNEI. The CDR3 has 18 residues. V was shortened by 8 bases and J by 4 bases, with 30 bases between the two germline ends. CDR3 residues: CASAIPGDTRKRGYEQYF. The CDR3 coding sequence is TGTGCCAGCGCTATACCAGGGGATACCCGGAAAAGGGGATACGAGCAGTACTTC.

The chain uses TRBV5-1 and TRBJ2-5; D unclear. Germline CDR1 is SGHRS and CDR2 is YFSETQ. Trimming cost V 3 bases and J 5 bases, with 11 bases left between them. The CDR3 length is 13 residues. The CDR3 DNA follows: TGCGCCAGCAGCTCCGACTCAAGGGAGACCCAGTACTTC. Amino acid sequence: CASSSDSRETQYF.

This clone came up once. The rearrangement joins TRBV5-6 to TRBJ2-3; TRBD2 aligns across 10 bases. CDR1 SGHDT and CDR2 YYEEEE come from the germline V gene. The V segment lost 0 bases and the J segment 5 bases; nucleotides outside the gene matches: 12. The CDR3 covers 18 residues. CDR3 DNA sequence: TGTGCCAGCAGCTTGGAGGGGGGCCTAGCGGGAGTGGTAGATACGCAGTATTTT. Its translation: CASSLEGGLAGVVDTQYF. Complete variable domain (other parts from reference TRBV5-6 and TRBJ2-3): DAGVTQSPTHLIKTRGQQVTLRCSPKSGHDTVSWYQQALGQGPQFIFQYYEEEERQRGNFPDRFSGHQFPNYSSELNVNALLLGDSALYLCASSLEGGLAGVVDTQYFGPGTRLTVL.

At least ten counts were recorded for this clone. The chain employs TRBV2 and TRBJ2-3; 7 positions agree with TRBD2. V lost 4 bases and J lost 4; bases outside the gene matches: 14. The CDR3 is 17 amino acids. The germline CDR1 and CDR2 sequences are SNHLY and FYNNEI. Written as DNA, the CDR3 is TGTGCCAGCAGTGTGATAGCGGGCCGCCTTCTTTCAGATACGCAGTATTTT. This codes for CASSVIAGRLLSDTQYF.

The J gene is TRBJ1-1, the V gene TRBV6-4; 7 bases align to TRBD1. V was clipped by 6 bases and J by 4 bases; unmatched bases: 8. The germline CDR1 and CDR2 sequences are MRHNA and SNTAGT. The length of the CDR3 is 14 residues. This chain's CDR3 is CASSTRGGVTEAFF. The CDR3 DNA reads as TGTGCCAGCAGCACCAGGGGGGGAGTCACTGAAGCTTTCTTT.

This clone appeared a single time. The same CDR3 is also encoded by other DNA sequences in this sample. V gene TRBV11-2 combines with J gene TRBJ2-5; D not certain. The germline gives CDR1 SGHAT, CDR2 FQNNGV. Trimming pared 1 base from V and 4 bases from J, leaving 4 bases between. The CDR3 length is 12 residues. The CDR3 sequence: CASSLGRETQYF. In nucleotides, the CDR3 is TGTGCCAGCAGCTTAGGTAGAGAGACCCAGTACTTC.

This sequence joins TRBV5-4 and TRBJ1-1, with 7 bases aligning to TRBD1. The CDR3 has 15 residues. Germline CDR1 and CDR2: SGHNT and YYREEE (reference sequence). The ends lost 4 bases at V and 3 bases at J; junction bases unmatched: 9. The CDR3 loop is CASSTPGTDYTEAFF. CDR3 in DNA: TGTGCCAGCAGCACACCCGGGACAGACTACACTGAAGCTTTCTTT.

J is TRBJ1-4 and V is TRBV27; 8 bases are shared with TRBD1. V lost 5 bases to trimming and J lost 8 bases; unmatched junction nucleotides: 10. The CDR3 extends over 15 amino acids. Per germline, CDR1 MNHEY and CDR2 SMNVEV (reference sequence). The CDR3 DNA reads TGTGCCAGCAGTACCCGGACAGGGATCGGGGAAAAACTGTTTTTT. The encoded protein is CASSTRTGIGEKLFF.

The V call is TRBV7-8, the J call TRBJ2-7; 7 positions agree with TRBD1. Germline values: CDR1 SGHVS, CDR2 FQNEAQ. Trimming at V came to 5 bases and at J to 0 bases, leaving 7 bases not matched to a gene. This CDR3 has 15 amino acids. In DNA, the CDR3 is TGTGCCAGCAGCGTACCGGGACAGAGCTCCTACGAGCAGTACTTC. This translates into CASSVPGQSSYEQYF.

There are a few counts of this clone. The rearrangement uses TRBV5-1 and TRBJ2-7; D may correspond to TRBD1 or TRBD2 (5 bases each). Trimming removed 4 bases at V and 0 bases at J, with 23 bases between. The CDR3 loop spans 18 amino acids. Germline V gives CDR1 SGHRS, CDR2 YFSETQ. CDR3 loop: CASSVGRAQGRSSYEQYF. The CDR3, as DNA: TGCGCCAGCAGCGTCGGACGGGCGCAGGGACGATCCTCCTACGAGCAGTACTTC.